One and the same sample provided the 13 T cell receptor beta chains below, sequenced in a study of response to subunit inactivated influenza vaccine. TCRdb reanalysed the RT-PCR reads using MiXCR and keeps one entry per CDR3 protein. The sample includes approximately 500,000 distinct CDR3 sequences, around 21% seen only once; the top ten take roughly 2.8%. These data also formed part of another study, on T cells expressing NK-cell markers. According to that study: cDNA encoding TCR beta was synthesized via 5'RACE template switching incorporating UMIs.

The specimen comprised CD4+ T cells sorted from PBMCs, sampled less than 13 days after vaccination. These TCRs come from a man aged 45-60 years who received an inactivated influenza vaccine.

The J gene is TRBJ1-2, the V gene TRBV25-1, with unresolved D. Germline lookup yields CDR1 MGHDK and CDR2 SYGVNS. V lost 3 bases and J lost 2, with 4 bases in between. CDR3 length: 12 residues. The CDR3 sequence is CASSEGNYGYTF. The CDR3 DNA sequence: TGTGCCAGCAGTGAGGGCAACTATGGCTACACCTTC.

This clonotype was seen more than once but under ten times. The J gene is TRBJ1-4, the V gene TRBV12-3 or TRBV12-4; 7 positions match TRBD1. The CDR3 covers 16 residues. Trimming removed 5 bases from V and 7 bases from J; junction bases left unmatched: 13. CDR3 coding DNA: TGTGCCAGCAGTACGCGACAGGGAATGAGCGGTGAAAAACTGTTTTTT. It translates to CASSTRQGMSGEKLFF.

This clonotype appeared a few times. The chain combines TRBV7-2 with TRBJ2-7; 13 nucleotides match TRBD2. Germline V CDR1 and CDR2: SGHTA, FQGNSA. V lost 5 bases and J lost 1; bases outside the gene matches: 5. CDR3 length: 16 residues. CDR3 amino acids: CASSPTGLAGSYEQYF. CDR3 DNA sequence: TGTGCCAGCAGCCCAACGGGACTAGCGGGGTCCTACGAGCAGTACTTC. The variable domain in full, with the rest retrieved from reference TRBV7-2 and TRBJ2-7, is GAGVSQSPSNKVTEKGKDVELRCDPISGHTALYWYRQSLGQGLEFLIYFQGNSAPDKSGLPSDRFSAERTGGSVSTLTIQRTQQEDSAVYLCASSPTGLAGSYEQYFGPGTRLTVT.

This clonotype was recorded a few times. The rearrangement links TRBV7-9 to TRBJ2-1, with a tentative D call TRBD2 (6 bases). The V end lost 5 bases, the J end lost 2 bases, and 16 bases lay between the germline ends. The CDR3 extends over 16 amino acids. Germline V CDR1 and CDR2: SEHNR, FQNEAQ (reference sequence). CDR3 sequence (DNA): TGTGCCAGCAGCCAAGGGGACGGGAGCACCTACAATGAGCAGTTCTTC. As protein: CASSQGDGSTYNEQFF.

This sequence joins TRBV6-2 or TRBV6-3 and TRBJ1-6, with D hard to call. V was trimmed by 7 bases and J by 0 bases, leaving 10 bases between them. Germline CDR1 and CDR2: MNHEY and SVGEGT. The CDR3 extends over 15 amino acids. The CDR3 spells CASKTQDSYNSPLHF. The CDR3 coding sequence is TGTGCCAGCAAAACGCAGGACTCCTATAATTCACCCCTCCACTTT.

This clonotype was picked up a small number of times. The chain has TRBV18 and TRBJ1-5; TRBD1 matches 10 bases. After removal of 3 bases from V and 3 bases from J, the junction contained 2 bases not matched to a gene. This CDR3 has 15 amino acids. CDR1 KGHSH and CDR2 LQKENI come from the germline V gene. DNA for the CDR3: TGTGCCAGCTCACCCGGGACAGGGGACAATCAGCCCCAGCATTTT. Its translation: CASSPGTGDNQPQHF.

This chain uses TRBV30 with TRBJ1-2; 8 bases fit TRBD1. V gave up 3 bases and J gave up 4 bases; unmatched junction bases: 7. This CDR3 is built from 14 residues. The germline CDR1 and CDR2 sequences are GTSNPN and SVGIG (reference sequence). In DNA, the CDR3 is TGTGCCTGGAGAGGGGCAGGGGGCGGCTATGGCTACACCTTC. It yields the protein CAWRGAGGGYGYTF. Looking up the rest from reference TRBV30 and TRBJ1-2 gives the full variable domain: SQTIHQWPATLVQPVGSPLSLECTVEGTSNPNLYWYRQAAGRGLQLLFYSVGIGQISSEVPQNLSASRPQDRQFILSSKKLLLSDSGFYLCAWRGAGGGYGYTFGSGTRLTVV.

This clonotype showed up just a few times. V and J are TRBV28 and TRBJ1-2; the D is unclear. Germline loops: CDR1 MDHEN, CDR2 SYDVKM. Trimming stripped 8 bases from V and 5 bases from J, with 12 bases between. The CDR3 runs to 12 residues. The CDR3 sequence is CASGLPGYGYTF. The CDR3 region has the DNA TGTGCCAGCGGATTGCCCGGATATGGCTACACCTTC.

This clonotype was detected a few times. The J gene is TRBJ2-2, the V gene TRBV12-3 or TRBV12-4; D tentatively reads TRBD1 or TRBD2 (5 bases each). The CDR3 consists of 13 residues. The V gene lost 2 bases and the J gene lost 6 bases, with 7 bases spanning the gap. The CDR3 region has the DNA TGTGCCAGCAGTTTAATGGGGGCCGGGGAGCTGTTTTTT. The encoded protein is CASSLMGAGELFF.

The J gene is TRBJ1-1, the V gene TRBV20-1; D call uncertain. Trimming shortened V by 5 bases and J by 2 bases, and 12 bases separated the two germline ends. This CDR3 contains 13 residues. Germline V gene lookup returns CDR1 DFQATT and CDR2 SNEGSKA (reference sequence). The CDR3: CSAFYIRNTEAFF. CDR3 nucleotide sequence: TGCAGTGCTTTCTACATAAGAAACACTGAAGCTTTCTTT.

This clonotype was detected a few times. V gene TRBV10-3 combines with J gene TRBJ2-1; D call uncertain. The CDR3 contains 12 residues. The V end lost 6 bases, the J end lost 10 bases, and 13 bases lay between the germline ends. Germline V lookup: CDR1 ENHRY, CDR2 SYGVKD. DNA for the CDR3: TGTGCCATCAGCGCCCATTTGGGAGAGCAGTTCTTC. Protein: CAISAHLGEQFF.

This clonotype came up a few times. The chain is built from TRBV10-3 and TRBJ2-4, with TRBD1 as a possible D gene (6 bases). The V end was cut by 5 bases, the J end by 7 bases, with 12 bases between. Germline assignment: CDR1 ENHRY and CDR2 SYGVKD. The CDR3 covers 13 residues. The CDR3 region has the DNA TGTGCCATCAGTCAGGGGTACGAGAACATTCAGTACTTC. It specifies CAISQGYENIQYF.

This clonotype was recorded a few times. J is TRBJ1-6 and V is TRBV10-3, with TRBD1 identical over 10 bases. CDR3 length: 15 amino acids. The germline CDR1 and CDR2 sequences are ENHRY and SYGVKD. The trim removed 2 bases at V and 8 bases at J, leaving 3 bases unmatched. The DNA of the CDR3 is TGTGCCATCAGTGAGGGGACAGGGGAGTATTCACCCCTCCACTTT. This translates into CAISEGTGEYSPLHF.